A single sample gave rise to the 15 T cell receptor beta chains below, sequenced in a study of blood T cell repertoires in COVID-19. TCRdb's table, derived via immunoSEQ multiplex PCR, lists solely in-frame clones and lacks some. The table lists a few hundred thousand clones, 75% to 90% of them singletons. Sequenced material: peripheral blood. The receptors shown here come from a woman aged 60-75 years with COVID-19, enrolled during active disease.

As DNA, the CDR3 is TGCGCCAGCAGCCAAGATGGGACTAGCGGGTTTAAAAGCTCCTACGAGCAGTACTTC. Translated: CASSQDGTSGFKSSYEQYF. This rearrangement joins TRBV4-3 to TRBJ2-7; TRBD2 matches 12 bases. Unmatched junction bases numbered 9, after V lost 0 bases and J lost 0 bases. CDR3 size: 19 residues. Germline V gene lookup returns CDR1 LGHNA and CDR2 YSLEER.

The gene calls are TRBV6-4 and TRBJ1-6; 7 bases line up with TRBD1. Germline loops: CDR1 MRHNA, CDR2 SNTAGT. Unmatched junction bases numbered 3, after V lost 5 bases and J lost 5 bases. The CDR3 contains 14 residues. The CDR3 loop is CASSYGTDNSPLHF. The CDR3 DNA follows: TGTGCCAGCAGTTACGGGACAGATAATTCACCCCTCCACTTT.

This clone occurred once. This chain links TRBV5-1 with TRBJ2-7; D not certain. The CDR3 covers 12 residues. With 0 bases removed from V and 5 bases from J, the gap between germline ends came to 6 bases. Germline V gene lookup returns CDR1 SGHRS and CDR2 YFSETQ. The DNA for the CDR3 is TGCGCCAGCAGCTTGGCGTTTGACGAGCAGTACTTC. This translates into CASSLAFDEQYF.

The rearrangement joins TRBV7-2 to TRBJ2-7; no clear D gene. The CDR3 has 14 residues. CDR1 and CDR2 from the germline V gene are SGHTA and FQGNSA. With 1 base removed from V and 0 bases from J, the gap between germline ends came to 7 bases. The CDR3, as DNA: TGTGCCAGCAGCTTAGTCAGTTACTCCTACGAGCAGTACTTC. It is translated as CASSLVSYSYEQYF.

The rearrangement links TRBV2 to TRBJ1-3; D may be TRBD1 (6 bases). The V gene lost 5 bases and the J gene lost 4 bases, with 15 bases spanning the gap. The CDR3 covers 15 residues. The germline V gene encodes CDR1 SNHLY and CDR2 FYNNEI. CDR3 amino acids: CASSLTGSAGNTIYF. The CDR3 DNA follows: TGTGCCAGCAGTCTAACAGGGTCTGCCGGAAACACCATATATTTT. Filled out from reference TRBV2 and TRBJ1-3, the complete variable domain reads EPEVTQTPSHQVTQMGQEVILRCVPISNHLYFYWYRQILGQKVEFLVSFYNNEISEKSEIFDDQFSVERPDGSNFTLKIRSTKLEDSAMYFCASSLTGSAGNTIYFGEGSWLTVV.

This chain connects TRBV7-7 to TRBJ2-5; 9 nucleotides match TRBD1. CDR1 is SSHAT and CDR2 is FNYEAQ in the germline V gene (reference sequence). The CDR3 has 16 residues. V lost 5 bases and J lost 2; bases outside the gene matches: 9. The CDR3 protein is CASSRGQGTGQETQYF. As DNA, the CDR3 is TGTGCCAGCAGCCGGGGACAGGGAACGGGGCAAGAGACCCAGTACTTC.

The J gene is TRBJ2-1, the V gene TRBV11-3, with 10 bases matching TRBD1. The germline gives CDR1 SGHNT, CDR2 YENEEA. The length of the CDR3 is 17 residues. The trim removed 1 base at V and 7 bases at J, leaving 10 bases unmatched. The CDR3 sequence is CASSLGTGQGFWNEQFF. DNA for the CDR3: TGTGCCAGCAGCTTAGGCACGGGACAGGGGTTTTGGAATGAGCAGTTCTTC.

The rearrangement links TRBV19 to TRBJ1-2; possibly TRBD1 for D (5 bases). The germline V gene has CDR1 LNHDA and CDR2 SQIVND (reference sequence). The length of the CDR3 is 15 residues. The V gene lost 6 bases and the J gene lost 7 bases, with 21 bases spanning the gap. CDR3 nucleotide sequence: TGTGCCAGTAGCTCCCTCGAAGTAAGGGGAGGTGGCTACACCTTC. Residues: CASSSLEVRGGGYTF. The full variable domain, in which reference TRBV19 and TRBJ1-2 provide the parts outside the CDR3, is DGGITQSPKYLFRKEGQNVTLSCEQNLNHDAMYWYRQDPGQGLRLIYYSQIVNDFQKGDIAEGYSVSREKKESFPLTVTSAQKNPTAFYLCASSSLEVRGGGYTFGSGTRLTVV.

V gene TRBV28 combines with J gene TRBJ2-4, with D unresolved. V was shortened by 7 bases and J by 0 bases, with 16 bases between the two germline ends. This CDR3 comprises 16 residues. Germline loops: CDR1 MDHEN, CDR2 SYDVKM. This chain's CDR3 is CASTPGGALAKNIQYF. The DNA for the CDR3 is TGTGCCAGCACGCCGGGTGGTGCGCTAGCCAAAAACATTCAGTACTTC.

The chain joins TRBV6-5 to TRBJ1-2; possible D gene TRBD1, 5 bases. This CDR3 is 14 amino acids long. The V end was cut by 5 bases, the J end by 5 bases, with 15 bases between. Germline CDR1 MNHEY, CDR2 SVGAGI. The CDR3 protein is CASSQGSGGYGYTF. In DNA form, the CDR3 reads TGTGCCAGCAGTCAGGGATCTGGGGGGTATGGCTACACCTTC.

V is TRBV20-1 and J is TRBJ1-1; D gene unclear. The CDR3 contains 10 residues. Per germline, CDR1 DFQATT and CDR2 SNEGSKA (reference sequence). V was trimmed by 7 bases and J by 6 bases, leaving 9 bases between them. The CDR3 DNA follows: TGCAGTGGAATCGCGTCTGAAGCTTTCTTT. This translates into CSGIASEAFF.

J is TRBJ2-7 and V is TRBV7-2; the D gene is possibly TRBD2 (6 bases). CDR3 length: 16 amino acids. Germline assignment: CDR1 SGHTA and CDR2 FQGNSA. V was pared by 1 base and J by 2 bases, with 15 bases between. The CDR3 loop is CASSLGGKASAYEQYF. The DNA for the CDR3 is TGTGCCAGCAGCTTAGGGGGGAAGGCTAGCGCCTACGAGCAGTACTTC.

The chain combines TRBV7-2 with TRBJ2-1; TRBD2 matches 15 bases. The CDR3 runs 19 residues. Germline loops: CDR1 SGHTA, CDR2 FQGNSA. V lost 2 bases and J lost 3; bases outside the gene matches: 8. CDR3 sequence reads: CASSLFGLAGGLNYNEQFF. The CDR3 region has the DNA TGTGCCAGCAGCTTATTTGGACTAGCGGGGGGGCTTAACTACAATGAGCAGTTCTTC.

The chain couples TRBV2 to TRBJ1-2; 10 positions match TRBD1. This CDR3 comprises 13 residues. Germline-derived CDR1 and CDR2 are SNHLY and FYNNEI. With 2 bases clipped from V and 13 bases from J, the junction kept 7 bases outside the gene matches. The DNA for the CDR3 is TGTGCCAGCAGTGAACGGGACAGGGGTCGGATCACCTTC. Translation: CASSERDRGRITF.

The CDR3 region is CASSGAGTGANVLTF. The CDR3 DNA sequence: TGTGCCAGTAGTGGGGCGGGGACTGGGGCCAACGTCCTGACTTTC. The chain couples TRBV19 to TRBJ2-6; maybe TRBD2 (6 bases). CDR1 is LNHDA and CDR2 is SQIVND in the germline V gene (reference sequence). The CDR3 runs to 15 residues. V lost 5 bases and J 2 bases, leaving 10 bases between the germline ends.